This T cell receptor (beta chain) comes out of a study of cytomegalovirus exposure and HLA in healthy donors. Trimming cost V 0 bases and J 0 bases, with 6 bases left between them. Per germline, CDR1 LGHNA and CDR2 YSLEER. This CDR3 region has 16 residues. Findings of the study overall: TCR beta V segments were, for the most part, productive about 87% or about 30% of the time in an earlier analysis. Judged likely to be a sequencing artifact was a cluster of highly shared sequence variants. Rare TCR sequences dominated, though some public TCRs recurred in many donors. Several of the most significant clusters were apparently associated with common viral pathogens in a later analysis.

It was with 60 Vbeta and 13 Jbeta primers that the PCR ran. Data came from immunoSEQ multiplex PCR; TCRdb stores just in-frame clones and leaves some out. The data show over 95,000 clones, approximately 80% seen once. In regard to this clone: Its antigen is currently unknown.

The clonotype originates from a man aged 35 to 55 in good health and CMV-seropositive. This sequence joins TRBV4-3 and TRBJ2-6; TRBD1 is a possible D gene (5 bases). Specimen: PBMCs. DNA for the CDR3: TGCGCCAGCAGCCAAGAAGACAGCTCTGGGGCCAACGTCCTGACTTTC. Protein product: CASSQEDSSGANVLTF.